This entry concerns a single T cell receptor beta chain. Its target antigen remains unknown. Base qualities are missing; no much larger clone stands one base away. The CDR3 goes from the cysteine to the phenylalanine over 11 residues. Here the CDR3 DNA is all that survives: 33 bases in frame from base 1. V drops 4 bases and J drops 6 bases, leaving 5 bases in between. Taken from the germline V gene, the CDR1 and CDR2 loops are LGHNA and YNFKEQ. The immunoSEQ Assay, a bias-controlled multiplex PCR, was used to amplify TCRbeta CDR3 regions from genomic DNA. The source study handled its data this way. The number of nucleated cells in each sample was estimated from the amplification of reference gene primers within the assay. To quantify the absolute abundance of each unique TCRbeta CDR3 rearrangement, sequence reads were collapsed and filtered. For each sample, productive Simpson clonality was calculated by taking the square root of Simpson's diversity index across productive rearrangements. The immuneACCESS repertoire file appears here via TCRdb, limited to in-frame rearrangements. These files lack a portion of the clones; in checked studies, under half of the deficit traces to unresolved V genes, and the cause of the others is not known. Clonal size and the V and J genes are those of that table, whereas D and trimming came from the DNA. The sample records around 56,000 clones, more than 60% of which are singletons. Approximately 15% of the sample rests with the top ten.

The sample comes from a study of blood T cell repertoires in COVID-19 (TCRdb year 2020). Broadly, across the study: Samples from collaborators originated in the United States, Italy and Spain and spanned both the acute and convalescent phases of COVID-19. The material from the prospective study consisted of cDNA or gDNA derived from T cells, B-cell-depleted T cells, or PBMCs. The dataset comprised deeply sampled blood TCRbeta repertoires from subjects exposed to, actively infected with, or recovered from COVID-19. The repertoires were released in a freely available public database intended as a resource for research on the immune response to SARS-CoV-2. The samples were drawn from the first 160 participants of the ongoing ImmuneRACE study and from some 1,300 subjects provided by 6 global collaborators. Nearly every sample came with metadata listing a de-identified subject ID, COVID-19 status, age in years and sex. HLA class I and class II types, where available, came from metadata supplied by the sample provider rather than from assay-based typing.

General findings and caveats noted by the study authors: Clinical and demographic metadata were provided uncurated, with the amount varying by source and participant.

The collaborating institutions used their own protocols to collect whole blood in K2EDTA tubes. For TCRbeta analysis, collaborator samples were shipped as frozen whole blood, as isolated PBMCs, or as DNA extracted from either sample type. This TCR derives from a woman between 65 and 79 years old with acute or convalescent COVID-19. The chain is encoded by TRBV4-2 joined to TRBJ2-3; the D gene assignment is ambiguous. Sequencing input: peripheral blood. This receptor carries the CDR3 CASSLADTQYF. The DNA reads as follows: TGTGCCAGCAGCCTAGCCGATACGCAGTATTTT.